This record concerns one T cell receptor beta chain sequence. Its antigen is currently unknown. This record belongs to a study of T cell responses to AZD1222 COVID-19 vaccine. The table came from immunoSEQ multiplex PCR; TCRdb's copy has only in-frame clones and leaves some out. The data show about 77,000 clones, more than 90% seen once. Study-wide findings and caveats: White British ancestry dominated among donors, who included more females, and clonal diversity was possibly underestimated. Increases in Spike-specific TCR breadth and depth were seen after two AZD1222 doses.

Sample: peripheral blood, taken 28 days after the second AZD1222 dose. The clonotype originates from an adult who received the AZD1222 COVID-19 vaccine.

The CDR3 nucleotides read TGTGCCAGCAGCCGCACAGGGCTACTTAATGAAAAACTGTTTTTT. Translated: CASSRTGLLNEKLFF. The chain couples TRBV7-6 to TRBJ1-4; a possible D gene is TRBD1 (6 bases). Deletions cut 5 bases from V and 4 bases from J, with 14 bases between. CDR1 is SGHVS, CDR2 FNYEAQ, per germline. The CDR3 sequence is 15 residues long. Full variable domain (missing parts from reference TRBV7-6 and TRBJ1-4): GAGVSQSPRYKVTKRGQDVALRCDPISGHVSLYWYRQALGQGPEFLTYFNYEAQQDKSGLPNDRFSAERPEGSISTLTIQRTEQRDSAMYRCASSRTGLLNEKLFFGSGTQLSVL.